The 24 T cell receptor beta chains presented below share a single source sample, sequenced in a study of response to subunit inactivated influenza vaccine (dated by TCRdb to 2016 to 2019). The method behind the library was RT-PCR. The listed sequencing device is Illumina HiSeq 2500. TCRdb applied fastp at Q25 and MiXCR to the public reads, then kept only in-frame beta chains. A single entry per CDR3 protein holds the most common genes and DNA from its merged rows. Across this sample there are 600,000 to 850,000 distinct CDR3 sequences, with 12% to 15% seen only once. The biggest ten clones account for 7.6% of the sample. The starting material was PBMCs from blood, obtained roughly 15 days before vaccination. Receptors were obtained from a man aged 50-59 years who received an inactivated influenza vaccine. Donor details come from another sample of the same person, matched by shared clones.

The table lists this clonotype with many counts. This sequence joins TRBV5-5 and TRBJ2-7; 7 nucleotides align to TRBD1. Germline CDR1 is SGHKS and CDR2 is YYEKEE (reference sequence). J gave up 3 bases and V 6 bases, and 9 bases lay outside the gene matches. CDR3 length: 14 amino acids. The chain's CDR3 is CASTGQLFIYEQYF. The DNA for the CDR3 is TGTGCCAGCACGGGACAGCTGTTTATCTACGAGCAGTACTTC.

CDR3 protein: CSARADRVGELFF. In DNA, the CDR3 is TGCAGTGCTAGAGCCGATCGAGTCGGGGAGCTGTTTTTT. The chain carries TRBV20-1 and TRBJ2-2; D call uncertain. V was trimmed by 1 base and J by 7 bases, leaving 10 bases between them. The CDR3 loop spans 13 amino acids. Germline V gene lookup returns CDR1 DFQATT and CDR2 SNEGSKA (reference sequence).

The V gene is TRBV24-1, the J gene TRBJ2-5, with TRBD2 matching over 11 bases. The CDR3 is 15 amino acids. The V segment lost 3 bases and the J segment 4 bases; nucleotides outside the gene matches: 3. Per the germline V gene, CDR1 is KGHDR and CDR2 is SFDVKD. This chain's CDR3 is CATSDPGTSGETQYF. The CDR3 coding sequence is TGTGCCACCAGTGATCCCGGGACTAGCGGAGAGACCCAGTACTTC.

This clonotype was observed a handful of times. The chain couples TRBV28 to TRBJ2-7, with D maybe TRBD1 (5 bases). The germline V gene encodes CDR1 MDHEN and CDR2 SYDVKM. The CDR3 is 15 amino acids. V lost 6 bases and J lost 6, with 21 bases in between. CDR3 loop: CASSSGPAGKFEQYF. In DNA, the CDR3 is TGTGCCAGCAGCTCAGGGCCGGCAGGGAAGTTCGAGCAGTACTTC.

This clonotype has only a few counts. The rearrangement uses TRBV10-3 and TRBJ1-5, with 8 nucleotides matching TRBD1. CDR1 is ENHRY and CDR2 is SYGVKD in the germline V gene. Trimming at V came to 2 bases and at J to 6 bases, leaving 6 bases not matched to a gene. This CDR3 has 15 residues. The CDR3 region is CAISEENRGGQPQHF. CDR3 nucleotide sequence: TGTGCCATCAGTGAGGAAAACAGGGGGGGTCAGCCCCAGCATTTT.

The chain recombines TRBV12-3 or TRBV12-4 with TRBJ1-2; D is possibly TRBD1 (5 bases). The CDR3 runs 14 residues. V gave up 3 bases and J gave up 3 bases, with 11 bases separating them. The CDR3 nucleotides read TGTGCCAGCAGTTTCCGGAGGGGTGACTATGGCTACACCTTC. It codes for CASSFRRGDYGYTF.

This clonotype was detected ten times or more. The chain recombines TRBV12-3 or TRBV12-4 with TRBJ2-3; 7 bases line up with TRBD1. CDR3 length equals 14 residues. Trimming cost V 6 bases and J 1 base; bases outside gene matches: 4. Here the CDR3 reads CASRSTGGTDTQYF. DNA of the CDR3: TGTGCCAGCAGATCAACAGGGGGCACAGATACGCAGTATTTT.

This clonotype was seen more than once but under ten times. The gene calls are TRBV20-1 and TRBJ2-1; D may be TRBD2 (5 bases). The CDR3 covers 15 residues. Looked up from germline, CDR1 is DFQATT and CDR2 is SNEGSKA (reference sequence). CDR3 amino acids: CRVLASLDSKNEQFF. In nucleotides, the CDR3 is TGCAGAGTTCTAGCATCCCTTGATAGTAAAAATGAGCAGTTCTTC.

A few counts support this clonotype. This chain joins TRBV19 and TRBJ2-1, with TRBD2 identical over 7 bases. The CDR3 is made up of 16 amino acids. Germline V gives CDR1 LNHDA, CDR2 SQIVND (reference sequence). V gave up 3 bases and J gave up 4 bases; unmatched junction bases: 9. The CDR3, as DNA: TGTGCCAGTAGTATTAGTGGGCTAGCGGCTTACAATGAGCAGTTCTTC. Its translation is CASSISGLAAYNEQFF.

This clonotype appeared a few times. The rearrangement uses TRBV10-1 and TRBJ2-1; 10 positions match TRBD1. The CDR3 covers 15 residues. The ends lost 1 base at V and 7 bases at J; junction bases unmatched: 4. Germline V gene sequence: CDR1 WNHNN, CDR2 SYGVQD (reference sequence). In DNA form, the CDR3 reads TGCGCCAGCAGTGAGTATGACAGGGGGCGGAATGAGCAGTTCTTC. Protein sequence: CASSEYDRGRNEQFF.

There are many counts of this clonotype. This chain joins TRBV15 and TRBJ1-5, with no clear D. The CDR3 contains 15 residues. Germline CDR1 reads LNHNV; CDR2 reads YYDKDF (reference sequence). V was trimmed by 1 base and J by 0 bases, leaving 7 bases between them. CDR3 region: CATSRGKGSNQPQHF. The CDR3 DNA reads TGTGCCACCAGCAGAGGGAAGGGTAGCAATCAGCCCCAGCATTTT.

This chain's CDR3 is CASSIARARNEQFF. The CDR3 nucleotides are TGTGCCAGTAGTATCGCTAGGGCCCGGAATGAGCAGTTCTTC. The chain couples TRBV19 to TRBJ2-1; D gene uncertain. The germline CDR1 and CDR2 sequences are LNHDA and SQIVND (reference sequence). The CDR3 is made up of 14 amino acids. The ends were cut back, 3 bases at V and 7 bases at J, with 13 bases in the middle.

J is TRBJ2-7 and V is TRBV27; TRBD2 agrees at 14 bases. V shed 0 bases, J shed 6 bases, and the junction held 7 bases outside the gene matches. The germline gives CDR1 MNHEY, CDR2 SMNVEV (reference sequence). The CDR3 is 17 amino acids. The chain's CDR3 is CASSLSGLAGARGEQYF. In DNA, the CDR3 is TGTGCCAGCAGTTTATCGGGACTAGCGGGAGCAAGGGGCGAGCAGTACTTC.

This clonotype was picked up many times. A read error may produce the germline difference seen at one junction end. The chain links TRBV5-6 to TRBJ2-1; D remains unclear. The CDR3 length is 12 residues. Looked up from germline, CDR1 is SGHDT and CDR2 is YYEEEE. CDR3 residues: CASSLDRNEQFF. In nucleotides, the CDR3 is TGCGCCAGCAGCTTGGACCGTAATGAGCAGTTCTTC.

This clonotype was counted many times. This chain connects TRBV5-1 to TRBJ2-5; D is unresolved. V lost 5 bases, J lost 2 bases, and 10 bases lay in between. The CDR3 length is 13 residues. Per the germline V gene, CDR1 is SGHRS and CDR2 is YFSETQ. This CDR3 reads CASSERPQETQYF. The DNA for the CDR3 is TGCGCCAGCAGTGAGAGACCACAAGAGACCCAGTACTTC. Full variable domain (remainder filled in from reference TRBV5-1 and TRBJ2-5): KAGVTQTPRYLIKTRGQQVTLSCSPISGHRSVSWYQQTPGQGLQFLFEYFSETQRNKGNFPGRFSGRQFSNSRSEMNVSTLELGDSALYLCASSERPQETQYFGPGTRLLVL.

Written as DNA, the CDR3 is TGCAGTGCTCCTCGGGAGGGAGGGTCCTACGAGCAGTACTTC. Protein: CSAPREGGSYEQYF. The rearrangement joins TRBV20-1 to TRBJ2-7; the match to TRBD2 covers 8 bases. This CDR3 has 14 amino acids. CDR1 is DFQATT and CDR2 is SNEGSKA in the germline V gene (reference sequence). Unmatched junction bases numbered 7, after V lost 5 bases and J lost 1 base.

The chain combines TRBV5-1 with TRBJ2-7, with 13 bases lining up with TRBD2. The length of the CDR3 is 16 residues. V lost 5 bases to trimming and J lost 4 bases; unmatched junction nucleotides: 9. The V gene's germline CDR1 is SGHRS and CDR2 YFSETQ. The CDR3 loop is CASRPGTSGMGYEQYF. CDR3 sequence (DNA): TGCGCCAGCAGGCCCGGGACTAGCGGGATGGGGTACGAGCAGTACTTC.

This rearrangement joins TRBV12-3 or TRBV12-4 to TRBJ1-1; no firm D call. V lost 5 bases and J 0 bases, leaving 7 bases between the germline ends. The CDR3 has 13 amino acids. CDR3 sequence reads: CASSDTLNTEAFF. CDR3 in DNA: TGTGCCAGCAGTGATACATTGAACACTGAAGCTTTCTTT.

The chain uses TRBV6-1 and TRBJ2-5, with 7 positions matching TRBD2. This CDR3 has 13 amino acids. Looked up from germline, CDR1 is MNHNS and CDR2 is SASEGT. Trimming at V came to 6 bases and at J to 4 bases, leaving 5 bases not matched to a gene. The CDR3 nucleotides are TGTGCCAGCAGACGAGCGGGAACAGAGACCCAGTACTTC. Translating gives CASRRAGTETQYF.

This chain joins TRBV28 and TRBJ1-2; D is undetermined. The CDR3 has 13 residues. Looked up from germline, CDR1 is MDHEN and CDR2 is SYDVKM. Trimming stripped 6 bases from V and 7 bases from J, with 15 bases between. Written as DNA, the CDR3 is TGTGCCAGCAGGACACGAGGCGACTTTGGCTACACCTTC. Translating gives CASRTRGDFGYTF.

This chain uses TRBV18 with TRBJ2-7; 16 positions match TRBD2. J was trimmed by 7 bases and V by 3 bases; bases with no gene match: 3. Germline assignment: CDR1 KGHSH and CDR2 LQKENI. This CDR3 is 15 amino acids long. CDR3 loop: CASSPGTSGRGEQYF. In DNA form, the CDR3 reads TGTGCCAGCTCACCCGGGACTAGCGGGAGGGGAGAGCAGTACTTC.

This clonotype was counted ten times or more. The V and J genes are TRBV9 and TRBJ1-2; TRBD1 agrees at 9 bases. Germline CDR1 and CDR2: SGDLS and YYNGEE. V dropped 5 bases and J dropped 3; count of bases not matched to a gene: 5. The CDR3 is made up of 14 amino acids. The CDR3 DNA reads TGTGCCAGCAGAAAGGACAGGGGAGACTATGGCTACACCTTC. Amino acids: CASRKDRGDYGYTF.

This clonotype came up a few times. As DNA, the CDR3 is TGTGCCAGCAGCTTGCCCCTGACTAGCGGGGCCCATACGCAGTATTTT. Protein product: CASSLPLTSGAHTQYF. V gene TRBV7-9 combines with J gene TRBJ2-3; 11 bases are a match to TRBD2. There are 16 residues in the CDR3. Germline values: CDR1 SEHNR, CDR2 FQNEAQ (reference sequence). J lost 7 bases, V lost 3 bases, and 9 bases had no gene match.

This chain's CDR3 is CASPGGGRNTGELFF. The CDR3 bases are TGTGCCAGCCCAGGGGGGGGAAGAAACACCGGGGAGCTGTTTTTT. This chain connects TRBV27 to TRBJ2-2; D could derive from TRBD1 or TRBD2 (7 bases each). CDR3 length: 15 residues. Germline V lookup: CDR1 MNHEY, CDR2 SMNVEV (reference sequence). V was pared by 8 bases and J by 2 bases, with 15 bases between.